Following are 17 T cell receptor beta chains from one sample sequenced in a study of ipilimumab plus nivolumab after autologous stem cell transplantation. The assay was immunoSEQ multiplex PCR, and TCRdb's table has in-frame clones only and misses some. The table lists some 43,000 clones, 70% to 90% of them singletons. Specimen: PBMCs, collected in a trial of ipilimumab plus nivolumab as post-transplant consolidation. Source of these receptors: a male donor with multiple myeloma.

DNA of the CDR3: TGCGCCAGCAGCTTAGTAGCGGGGGGGCACGAGACCCAGTACTTC. This codes for CASSLVAGGHETQYF. The rearrangement links TRBV5-1 to TRBJ2-5, with 11 bases fitting TRBD2. This CDR3 spans 15 amino acids. The ends lost 2 bases at V and 5 bases at J; junction bases unmatched: 5. The germline V gene encodes CDR1 SGHRS and CDR2 YFSETQ.

The V and J genes are TRBV27 and TRBJ1-2; weak D call: TRBD1 (5 bases). Trimming shortened V by 0 bases and J by 6 bases, and 17 bases separated the two germline ends. The CDR3 covers 16 residues. Germline lookup yields CDR1 MNHEY and CDR2 SMNVEV (reference sequence). CDR3 nucleotide sequence: TGTGCCAGCAGTTTATCGCGGGCCGTGGGGACCCATGGCTACACCTTC. Protein: CASSLSRAVGTHGYTF.

The chain links TRBV5-4 to TRBJ1-1; D uncertain. V was shortened by 2 bases and J by 5 bases, with 13 bases between the two germline ends. CDR3 length equals 14 residues. The germline gives CDR1 SGHNT, CDR2 YYREEE (reference sequence). The CDR3 nucleotides read TGTGCCAGCAGCTTTGATCGAATGGGGACTGAAGCTTTCTTT. Translation gives CASSFDRMGTEAFF.

This chain links TRBV6-5 with TRBJ1-2; D remains ambiguous. Germline V gene lookup returns CDR1 MNHEY and CDR2 SVGAGI. This CDR3 has 13 amino acids. V was clipped by 0 bases and J by 2 bases, with 4 bases between them. DNA for the CDR3: TGTGCCAGCAGTTACTCAGGGAACTATGGCTACACCTTC. This gives the protein CASSYSGNYGYTF.

The V gene is TRBV5-1, the J gene TRBJ2-1, with a weak D call TRBD1 (6 bases). V was shortened by 4 bases and J by 0 bases, with 11 bases between the two germline ends. This CDR3 comprises 15 residues. The germline V gene encodes CDR1 SGHRS and CDR2 YFSETQ. The CDR3 DNA reads TGCGCCAGCAGCCACGGGACAAACTCCTACAATGAGCAGTTCTTC. This codes for CASSHGTNSYNEQFF.

The CDR3 DNA follows: TGTGCCACCAGCAGAGATGGGGGATTCCAAGAGACCCAGTACTTC. It specifies CATSRDGGFQETQYF. The chain employs TRBV15 and TRBJ2-5; D possibly uses TRBD1 or TRBD2 (5 bases each). V shed 0 bases and J shed 1 base, with 9 bases lying between them. In germline, CDR1 is LNHNV, CDR2 YYDKDF (reference sequence). This CDR3 region has 15 residues. Based on the CDR3 plus reference TRBV15 and TRBJ2-5, the full variable domain is DAMVIQNPRYQVTQFGKPVTLSCSQTLNHNVMYWYQQKSSQAPKLLFHYYDKDFNNEADTPDNFQSRRPNTSFCFLDIRSPGLGDTAMYLCATSRDGGFQETQYFGPGTRLLVL.

In regard to this clone: Different DNA sequences within this sample yield the same CDR3. The CDR3 is CASSPLGQGSNQPQHF. CDR3 coding DNA: TGTGCCAGCTCACCGCTGGGACAGGGGAGCAATCAGCCCCAGCATTTT. The chain carries TRBV18 and TRBJ1-5; 10 bases agree with TRBD1. Trimming cost V 3 bases and J 1 base; bases outside gene matches: 3. CDR1 and CDR2 from the germline V gene are KGHSH and LQKENI. This CDR3 has 16 amino acids. The full variable domain, rest sourced from reference TRBV18 and TRBJ1-5, is NAGVMQNPRHLVRRRGQEARLRCSPMKGHSHVYWYRQLPEEGLKFMVYLQKENIIDESGMPKERFSAEFPKEGPSILRIQQVVRGDSAAYFCASSPLGQGSNQPQHFGDGTRLSIL.

The V and J genes are TRBV4-1 and TRBJ2-5, with D maybe TRBD2 (5 bases). V lost 3 bases to trimming and J lost 2 bases, with 16 bases between them. The CDR3 sequence is 16 residues long. The germline CDR1 and CDR2 sequences are MGHRA and YSYEKL. This CDR3 reads CASSHLFGLEQETQYF. CDR3 bases: TGCGCCAGCAGCCATCTTTTTGGACTGGAACAAGAGACCCAGTACTTC.

This chain joins TRBV5-4 and TRBJ2-5; D possibly corresponds to TRBD1 (7 bases). With 4 bases removed from V and 4 bases from J, the gap between germline ends came to 11 bases. The CDR3 sequence is 13 residues long. Per the germline V gene, CDR1 is SGHNT and CDR2 is YYREEE (reference sequence). The CDR3, as DNA: TGTGCCAGCAGCCGCGGGACAGTAGAGACCCAGTACTTC. This codes for CASSRGTVETQYF.

CDR3 residues: CSVDFGTGVDGYTF. In nucleotides, the CDR3 is TGCAGCGTTGATTTCGGGACAGGGGTCGATGGCTACACCTTC. The chain joins TRBV29-1 to TRBJ1-2, with TRBD1 identical over 10 bases. The CDR3 has 14 residues. The germline CDR1 and CDR2 sequences are SQVTM and ANQGSEA. V lost 3 bases and J lost 6; bases outside the gene matches: 7.

The chain is built from TRBV9 and TRBJ2-1, with TRBD2 identical over 8 bases. This CDR3 region has 16 residues. With 4 bases clipped from V and 3 bases from J, the junction kept 9 bases outside the gene matches. Germline assignment: CDR1 SGDLS and CDR2 YYNGEE. The CDR3 is CASSPREGAFYNEQFF. Written as DNA, the CDR3 is TGTGCCAGCAGCCCCCGGGAGGGAGCGTTCTACAATGAGCAGTTCTTC.

This sequence joins TRBV7-3 and TRBJ2-1; D unclear. Trimming removed 5 bases from V and 9 bases from J, with 11 bases in between. The CDR3 runs 12 residues. CDR1 is SGHTA, CDR2 FQGTGA, per germline. The CDR3 nucleotides read TGTGCCAGCAGCCTCGACTTGGGTGAGCAGTTCTTC. It specifies CASSLDLGEQFF.

The chain uses TRBV6-4 and TRBJ1-2; 8 bases are shared with TRBD1. This CDR3 region has 14 residues. V lost 0 bases and J lost 4; bases outside the gene matches: 1. Germline lookup yields CDR1 MRHNA and CDR2 SNTAGT. CDR3 nucleotides: TGTGCCAGCAGTGACTCGACAGGGGCCTATGGCTACACCTTC. Protein sequence: CASSDSTGAYGYTF.

The chain has TRBV10-3 and TRBJ2-2, with 7 bases identical to TRBD2. Germline CDR1 is ENHRY and CDR2 is SYGVKD. The ends lost 5 bases at V and 1 base at J; junction bases unmatched: 10. This CDR3 is built from 17 residues. CDR3 region: CAISQPLAEKNTGELFF. The CDR3 bases are TGTGCCATCAGTCAACCCCTAGCGGAAAAGAACACCGGGGAGCTGTTTTTT.

The chain couples TRBV27 to TRBJ1-2, with D possibly being TRBD1 (5 bases). This CDR3 region has 14 residues. In germline, CDR1 is MNHEY, CDR2 SMNVEV (reference sequence). The V end lost 8 bases, the J end lost 3 bases, and 16 bases lay between the germline ends. This CDR3 is CASRLPGRDYGYTF. CDR3 coding DNA: TGTGCCAGCCGCCTCCCCGGCAGGGACTATGGCTACACCTTC.

J is TRBJ2-1 and V is TRBV2; no clear D. The CDR3 loop spans 16 amino acids. V gave up 6 bases and J gave up 2 bases, with 17 bases separating them. The V gene's germline CDR1 is SNHLY and CDR2 FYNNEI. CDR3 DNA: TGTGCCAGCAGCCCCCAAATATTGAGGACCTACAATGAGCAGTTCTTC. It translates to CASSPQILRTYNEQFF.

The CDR3 DNA follows: TGCGCCAGCAGTCAACTGGGCAGGTCTGAAGCTTTCTTT. It yields the protein CASSQLGRSEAFF. The V gene is TRBV23-1, the J gene TRBJ1-1, with unresolved D. TRBV23-1 is an ORF, with its function uncertain. The CDR3 runs 13 residues. V gave up 2 bases and J gave up 6 bases, with 10 bases separating them.